These 7 T cell receptor beta chains share one sample of origin, sequenced in a study of blood T cell repertoires in COVID-19. TCRdb's copy holds only in-frame clones and misses some; the assay was immunoSEQ multiplex PCR. This table holds some 160,000 clones, around 77% found once. Specimen: peripheral blood. All receptors derive from a man between 65 and 85 years old with active or convalescent COVID-19.

V gene TRBV7-9 combines with J gene TRBJ1-1, with a tentative D call TRBD1 (5 bases). CDR1 is SEHNR and CDR2 is FQNEAQ in the germline V gene (reference sequence). Trimming shortened V by 1 base and J by 5 bases, and 14 bases separated the two germline ends. This CDR3 region has 15 residues. CDR3 in DNA: TGTGCCAGCAGCTTAGGACAAGGGGCGGGGACTGAAGCTTTCTTT. Translated: CASSLGQGAGTEAFF.

V usage is TRBV15 and J usage is TRBJ2-7, with D uncertain. The CDR3 runs 12 residues. Germline-derived CDR1 and CDR2 are LNHNV and YYDKDF (reference sequence). Trimming cost V 0 bases and J 3 bases, with 3 bases left between them. The CDR3 loop is CATSRDLYEQYF. In nucleotides, the CDR3 is TGTGCCACCAGCAGAGACCTCTACGAGCAGTACTTC.

This chain joins TRBV6-5 and TRBJ1-3; D ambiguous. The V end was cut by 2 bases, the J end by 0 bases, with 5 bases between. This CDR3 has 14 amino acids. The V gene's germline CDR1 is MNHEY and CDR2 SVGAGI. For the CDR3, the DNA is TGTGCCAGCAGTTACGGGAGCTCTGGAAACACCATATATTTT. Its protein is CASSYGSSGNTIYF.

The V and J genes are TRBV2 and TRBJ2-1, with TRBD2 identical over 10 bases. The V gene end was trimmed by 6 bases and the J gene end by 8 bases; junction bases not matched to a gene: 7. This CDR3 spans 14 amino acids. CDR1 SNHLY and CDR2 FYNNEI come from the germline V gene. The CDR3: CASRAERGGYEQFF. For the CDR3, the DNA is TGTGCCAGCAGGGCTGAGCGGGGGGGTTATGAGCAGTTCTTC. Based on the CDR3 plus reference TRBV2 and TRBJ2-1, the full variable domain is EPEVTQTPSHQVTQMGQEVILRCVPISNHLYFYWYRQILGQKVEFLVSFYNNEISEKSEIFDDQFSVERPDGSNFTLKIRSTKLEDSAMYFCASRAERGGYEQFFGPGTRLTVL.

This rearrangement joins TRBV7-9 to TRBJ2-5, with 8 bases matching TRBD2. Germline V gene lookup returns CDR1 SEHNR and CDR2 FQNEAQ (reference sequence). J lost 7 bases, V lost 7 bases, and 14 bases had no gene match. This CDR3 comprises 15 residues. DNA for the CDR3: TGTGCCAGCACCCTCACTAGCGGAGGGGTGGTGACCCAGTACTTC. Encoded protein: CASTLTSGGVVTQYF.

This rearrangement joins TRBV27 to TRBJ1-1; 8 nucleotides agree with TRBD1. J was trimmed by 3 bases and V by 5 bases; bases with no gene match: 8. Germline lookup yields CDR1 MNHEY and CDR2 SMNVEV (reference sequence). The CDR3 has 15 residues. CDR3 in amino acids: CASSPRTGRDTEAFF. In DNA form, the CDR3 reads TGTGCCAGCAGTCCACGGACAGGGCGGGACACTGAAGCTTTCTTT.

This rearrangement joins TRBV18 to TRBJ1-6, with 9 bases lining up with TRBD1. V shed 1 base and J 7 bases; nucleotides not matched to a gene: 8. The germline gives CDR1 KGHSH, CDR2 LQKENI. The CDR3 loop spans 17 amino acids. The CDR3 protein is CASSPRTGDMGNSPLHF. DNA for the CDR3: TGTGCCAGCTCACCACGGACAGGGGACATGGGGAATTCACCCCTCCACTTT. The full variable domain, rest sourced from reference TRBV18 and TRBJ1-6, is NAGVMQNPRHLVRRRGQEARLRCSPMKGHSHVYWYRQLPEEGLKFMVYLQKENIIDESGMPKERFSAEFPKEGPSILRIQQVVRGDSAAYFCASSPRTGDMGNSPLHFGNGTRLTVT.